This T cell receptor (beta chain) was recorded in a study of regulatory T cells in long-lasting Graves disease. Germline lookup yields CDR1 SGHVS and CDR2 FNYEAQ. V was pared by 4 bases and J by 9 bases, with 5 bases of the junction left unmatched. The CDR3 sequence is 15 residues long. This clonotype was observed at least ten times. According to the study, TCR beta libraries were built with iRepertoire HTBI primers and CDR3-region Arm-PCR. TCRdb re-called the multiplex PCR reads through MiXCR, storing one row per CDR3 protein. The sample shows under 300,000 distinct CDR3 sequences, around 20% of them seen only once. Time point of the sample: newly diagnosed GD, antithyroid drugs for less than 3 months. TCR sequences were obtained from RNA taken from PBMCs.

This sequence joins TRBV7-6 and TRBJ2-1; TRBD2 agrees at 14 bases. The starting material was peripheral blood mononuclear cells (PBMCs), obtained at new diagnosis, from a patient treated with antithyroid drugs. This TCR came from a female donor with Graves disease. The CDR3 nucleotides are TGTGCCAGCAGCTCCCGACTAGCGGGAGGGTCTGAGCAGTTCTTC. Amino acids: CASSSRLAGGSEQFF.